The 10 T cell receptor beta chains listed next were all sequenced from one sample in a study of response to subunit inactivated influenza vaccine. MiXCR was run by TCRdb on the RT-PCR reads, yielding one entry per CDR3 protein. The sample shows about 650,000 distinct CDR3 sequences, about 15% of them seen only once. Sequenced material: PBMCs from blood, taken less than 15 days before vaccination. The receptors stem from a man aged 45-65 years who received an inactivated influenza vaccine.

The gene calls are TRBV3-1 and TRBJ2-1; maybe TRBD2 (6 bases). The CDR3 is made up of 16 amino acids. Germline V CDR1 and CDR2: LGHDT, YNNKEL (reference sequence). The V gene lost 4 bases and the J gene lost 9 bases, with 22 bases spanning the gap. In DNA form, the CDR3 reads TGTGCCAGCAGCCCCGAGGGGCGGGTAAGGGGAGGTGAGCAGTTCTTC. Translating gives CASSPEGRVRGGEQFF.

This clonotype was observed a few times. The gene calls are TRBV6-2 or TRBV6-3 and TRBJ2-2, with 7 bases aligning to TRBD1. The CDR3 has 13 amino acids. Trimming removed 5 bases from V and 6 bases from J; junction bases left unmatched: 3. Germline V gene data show CDR1 as MNHEY and CDR2 as SVGEGT. The CDR3 spells CASSRRGPGELFF. CDR3 DNA: TGTGCCAGCAGTCGAAGGGGGCCCGGGGAGCTGTTTTTT.

The chain joins TRBV19 to TRBJ2-5, with D possibly called TRBD1 or TRBD2 (6 bases each). Germline CDR1 reads LNHDA; CDR2 reads SQIVND (reference sequence). This CDR3 has 14 amino acids. Trimming stripped 7 bases from V and 3 bases from J, with 15 bases between. The CDR3 DNA is TGTGCCAGTAAGGCTCGCGGGGACAAAGAGACCCAGTACTTC. Translating it yields CASKARGDKETQYF.

The rearrangement uses TRBV10-3 and TRBJ1-1; D call uncertain. Trimming took 3 bases from V and 6 from J, leaving 11 bases between them. The CDR3 covers 13 residues. CDR1 is ENHRY, CDR2 SYGVKD, per germline. CDR3 region: CAISDKTGAEAFF. CDR3 DNA sequence: TGTGCCATCAGTGACAAAACTGGAGCTGAAGCTTTCTTT.

The J gene is TRBJ1-2, the V gene TRBV28; D not certain. CDR3 length: 11 residues. V was shortened by 6 bases and J by 8 bases, with 10 bases between the two germline ends. Germline assignment: CDR1 MDHEN and CDR2 SYDVKM. The CDR3 DNA follows: TGTGCCAGCAGGGGAATCGGAGGCTACACCTTC. It codes for CASRGIGGYTF.

This clonotype was seen a few times. The rearrangement uses TRBV20-1 and TRBJ2-3, with TRBD1 identical over 9 bases. Germline CDR1 is DFQATT and CDR2 is SNEGSKA (reference sequence). After removal of 6 bases from V and 5 bases from J, the junction contained 6 bases not matched to a gene. The CDR3 covers 13 residues. CDR3 sequence: CSATGTGLDTQYF. The CDR3 coding sequence is TGCAGTGCAACCGGGACAGGGTTAGATACGCAGTATTTT.

This clonotype is a singleton in its sample. V is TRBV20-1 and J is TRBJ1-1, with no clear D. Between the trimmed V and J ends, which lost 5 bases and 7 bases, there was a span of 11 bases. This CDR3 has 11 residues. Germline V gene lookup returns CDR1 DFQATT and CDR2 SNEGSKA (reference sequence). The CDR3 protein is CSAALAVEAFF. The CDR3 DNA reads TGCAGTGCTGCCCTTGCGGTTGAAGCTTTCTTT.

As to this clonotype: A clone one base away is much larger, so this may be a read error. The chain has TRBV10-3 and TRBJ2-3; TRBD2 aligns across 7 bases. This CDR3 is 13 amino acids long. J lost 0 bases, V lost 10 bases, and 4 bases had no gene match. In germline, CDR1 is ENHRY, CDR2 SYGVKD. Here the CDR3 DNA reads TGTGCCACCCGAGCGGGGAGCACAGATACGCAGTATTTT. This translates into CATRAGSTDTQYF.

This clonotype was detected a few times. The rearrangement links TRBV4-3 to TRBJ1-4; D remains unclear. CDR1 and CDR2 (germline): LGHNA, YSLEER. The CDR3 has 17 residues. Trimming stripped 1 base from V and 2 bases from J, with 14 bases between. The CDR3 sequence: CASSQGKAVRTNEKLFF. The CDR3, as DNA: TGCGCCAGCAGCCAAGGAAAGGCGGTGCGGACTAATGAAAAACTGTTTTTT.

V and J are TRBV11-1 and TRBJ2-5; 9 bases agree with TRBD2. J was trimmed by 4 bases and V by 0 bases; bases with no gene match: 12. Germline loops: CDR1 SGHAT, CDR2 FQDESV (reference sequence). The CDR3 extends over 18 amino acids. For the CDR3, the DNA is TGTGCCAGCAGCTTAGCTCCCGGAAGCGGGAGGTTCCCAGAGACCCAGTACTTC. This translates into CASSLAPGSGRFPETQYF.